The T cell receptor (beta chain) under discussion was sequenced for a study of T cells expressing NK-cell markers. Study details: One of eight sequenced donors was HCMV-seronegative; the other seven were seropositive. General study results and limits: Once again these clonotypes came out on top in the CD3+CD56-NKG2C+ fraction of several donors.

TCRdb reprocessed the 5' RACE reads; each CDR3 protein has one entry and no DNA is given. Reported are roughly 20,000 distinct CDR3 sequences; the ten largest clones contain approximately 58%. A remark on this clonotype: Its antigen is unidentified.

The CDR3 length is 17 residues. Germline CDR1 and CDR2: MNHEY and SVGAGI. The sample was blood T cells: a sorted CD56 or NKG2C T cell subset, CD4+ or CD8+ T cells, or bulk PBMC T cells (not recorded which). The clonotype comes from a man aged 18 to 69 in good health. The chain couples TRBV6-5 to TRBJ1-6. The CDR3 reads CASSYLRGRAGDSPLHF.